One sample yielded the 7 T cell receptor beta chains listed below, sequenced in a study of cytomegalovirus exposure and HLA in healthy donors. 60 Vbeta and 13 Jbeta primers were used in PCR. Generated by immunoSEQ multiplex PCR, the TCRdb table keeps only in-frame clones and is missing some. Here the sample spans some 160,000 clones, under 85% being singletons. Specimen: PBMCs. Receptor source: a woman in her 30s in good health and CMV-seronegative.

In its sample, this clone was seen a few times. CDR3 residues: CAVSTENTEAFF. The DNA for the CDR3 is TGTGCCGTCTCGACAGAGAACACTGAAGCTTTCTTT. The chain has TRBV13 and TRBJ1-1; maybe TRBD1 (5 bases). V was shortened by 11 bases and J by 1 base, with 11 bases between the two germline ends. CDR3 length equals 12 residues. CDR1 is PRHDT and CDR2 is FYEKMQ in the germline V gene (reference sequence).

This chain joins TRBV25-1 and TRBJ2-1, with D tentatively TRBD1 (7 bases). This CDR3 has 12 residues. V dropped 4 bases and J dropped 12 bases, with 13 bases sitting between them. Germline-derived CDR1 and CDR2 are MGHDK and SYGVNS. CDR3 nucleotides: TGTGCCAGCAGTGCCCAGGGGGGTGGGCAGTTCTTC. Its translation: CASSAQGGGQFF.

The CDR3 spells CASSPAERSTDTQYF. CDR3 in DNA: TGTGCCAGCAGCCCCGCCGAGCGGAGCACAGATACGCAGTATTTT. The chain uses TRBV4-2 and TRBJ2-3; weak D call: TRBD2 (5 bases). Trimming took off 4 bases at V and 0 bases at J, with 11 bases between the two ends. The CDR3 has 15 residues. From germline, CDR1 is LGHNA and CDR2 YNFKEQ.

This chain uses TRBV7-2 with TRBJ2-3; D is unresolved. The V end was cut by 1 base, the J end by 2 bases, with 10 bases between. CDR3 length: 15 amino acids. Germline V lookup: CDR1 SGHTA, CDR2 FQGNSA. CDR3 sequence reads: CASSLELITTDTQYF. The CDR3 coding sequence is TGTGCCAGCAGCTTAGAGCTGATCACCACAGATACGCAGTATTTT.

V and J are TRBV5-4 and TRBJ2-2; 9 bases match TRBD1. The CDR3 is 15 amino acids. Germline values: CDR1 SGHNT, CDR2 YYREEE (reference sequence). V lost 4 bases, J lost 3 bases, and 4 bases stayed unmatched. The CDR3 spells CASSVRDRDTGELFF. As DNA, the CDR3 is TGTGCCAGCAGCGTCCGGGACAGGGACACCGGGGAGCTGTTTTTT.

The gene calls are TRBV11-2 and TRBJ1-1; weak D call: TRBD1 (5 bases). Trimming took off 5 bases at V and 6 bases at J, with 19 bases between the two ends. This CDR3 comprises 15 residues. CDR1 is SGHAT and CDR2 is FQNNGV in the germline V gene. CDR3 in amino acids: CASSGWGGIEAEAFF. The CDR3 coding sequence is TGTGCCAGCAGCGGGTGGGGGGGGATAGAGGCTGAAGCTTTCTTT.

The chain carries TRBV5-4 and TRBJ2-2; TRBD1 aligns across 9 bases. This CDR3 comprises 15 residues. V gave up 4 bases and J gave up 2 bases; unmatched junction bases: 3. Germline V gene lookup returns CDR1 SGHNT and CDR2 YYREEE (reference sequence). The CDR3 sequence is CASSRGQGNTGELFF. DNA of the CDR3: TGTGCCAGCAGCCGGGGACAGGGCAACACCGGGGAGCTGTTTTTT.